The present T cell receptor (beta chain) was sequenced within a study of Ad26.COV2.S vaccination and SARS-CoV-2 variants. Turning to the study itself: Ad26.COV2.S, an intramuscular injection, was given once or twice 56 days apart.

Study findings and constraints: Researchers cautioned that TCR breadth and depth analyses may have underestimated total T cell responses. Placebo recipients showed lower spike-specific TCR breadth than vaccinees.

Stated treatment: around 19 received Ad26.COV2.S at low or high dose, single or two shots; five or six received placebo; per-sample allocation not given. At day 63 after the first vaccine or placebo injection, samples were drawn. Clones were read by immunoSEQ multiplex PCR, and TCRdb kept only the in-frame ones, dropping some. Here the sample spans 200,000 to 250,000 clones, around nine tenths being singletons. This clone turned up a few times. Its specificity is unknown. V lost 5 bases and J lost 6; bases outside the gene matches: 9. The CDR3 extends over 15 amino acids. In germline, CDR1 is LNHDA, CDR2 SQIVND (reference sequence).

The chain couples TRBV19 to TRBJ1-4; 7 bases are shared with TRBD1. The sequences come from peripheral blood, collected in a trial of Ad26.COV2.S vaccine versus placebo. The receptor's source is a person between 18 and 65 years old who received the Ad26.COV2.S COVID-19 vaccine or a placebo. CDR3 in DNA: TGTGCCAGTAGTCCTGGTGGACAGGTCCATGAAAAACTGTTTTTT. Its protein product is CASSPGGQVHEKLFF.